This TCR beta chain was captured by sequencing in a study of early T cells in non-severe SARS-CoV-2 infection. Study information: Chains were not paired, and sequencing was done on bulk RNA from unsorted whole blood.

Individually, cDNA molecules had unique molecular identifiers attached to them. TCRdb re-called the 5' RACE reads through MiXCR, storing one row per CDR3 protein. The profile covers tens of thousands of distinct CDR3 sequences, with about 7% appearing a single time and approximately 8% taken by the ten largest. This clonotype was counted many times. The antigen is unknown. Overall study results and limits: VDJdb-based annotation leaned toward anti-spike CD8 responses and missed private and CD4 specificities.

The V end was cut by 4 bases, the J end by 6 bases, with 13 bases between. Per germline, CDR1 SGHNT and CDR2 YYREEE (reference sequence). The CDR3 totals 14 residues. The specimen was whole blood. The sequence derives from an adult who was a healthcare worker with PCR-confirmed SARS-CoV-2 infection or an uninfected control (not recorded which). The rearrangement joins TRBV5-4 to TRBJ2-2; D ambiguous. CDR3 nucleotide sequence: TGTGCCAGCAGCCTACTAAACCAAGCCGGGGAGCTGTTTTTT. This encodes CASSLLNQAGELFF. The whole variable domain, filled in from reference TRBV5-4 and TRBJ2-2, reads ETGVTQSPTHLIKTRGQQVTLRCSSQSGHNTVSWYQQALGQGPQFIFQYYREEENGRGNFPPRFSGLQFPNYSSELNVNALELDDSALYLCASSLLNQAGELFFGEGSRLTVL.